This T cell receptor (beta chain) was captured in a study of blood T cells in healthy people across ages. Findings and limits, study-wide: With unsorted PBMCs, a conclusive comparison of naive versus antigen-experienced cells was not possible.

In germline, CDR1 is MNHEY, CDR2 SVGAGI. Trimming left V 0 bases short and J 8 bases short, with 16 bases between. CDR3 length: 15 residues. The study drew donors from healthy Caucasian individuals in Russia aged about 6 to 95. A second PCR, run for roughly 7 to 12 cycles, used a sample-barcoded 5' primer plus a J-beta primer mix. Through a template-switch adaptor with 12 random nucleotides, each cDNA molecule received a tag. Each single sample gave us at least 3 million CDR3-containing paired-end reads. One entry per CDR3 protein, called by TCRdb with MiXCR from the 5' RACE reads. The sample consists of roughly 1.9 million distinct CDR3 sequences, roughly two fifths of them appearing once. A note on this clonotype: Its antigen is not identified.

Sequencing was carried out using blood. The source of this sequence is a human donor in good health. The chain links TRBV6-5 to TRBJ1-2; D perhaps matches TRBD1 (5 bases). CDR3 protein: CASSYSGTDFGGYTF. CDR3 nucleotide sequence: TGTGCCAGCAGTTACTCCGGGACCGATTTCGGAGGCTACACCTTC.